This TCR beta chain came from a study of Ad26.COV2.S vaccination and SARS-CoV-2 variants. As for the study in general: In the COV1001 trial, the donor was in the Ad26.COV2.S arm.

With respect to this clone: Its cognate antigen is unknown.

Study-level results: Researchers cautioned that TCR breadth and depth analyses may have underestimated total T cell responses. People who got the vaccine had more spike-specific TCR breadth than people who got placebo. Reports say spike-specific CD8+ and CD4+ T cell responses covered substantial breadth after vaccination.

Treatment defined: 15 to 20 received Ad26.COV2.S at low or high dose, single or two shots; five or six received placebo; per-sample allocation not given. Samples were taken on day 63 after the first vaccine or placebo injection. Profiled with immunoSEQ multiplex PCR; TCRdb holds only in-frame clones, not every one. The profile shows about 680,000 clones, about 90% of them singletons. V shed 6 bases, J shed 8 bases, and the junction held 10 bases outside the gene matches. CDR3 length: 14 residues. Looked up from germline, CDR1 is SGHRS and CDR2 is YFSETQ. Sequenced here: peripheral blood, sampled in a trial of Ad26.COV2.S vaccine versus placebo. The chain combines TRBV5-1 with TRBJ2-3, with 9 nucleotides matching TRBD2. This receptor was obtained from a person between 18 and 60 years old who received the Ad26.COV2.S COVID-19 vaccine or a placebo. As DNA, the CDR3 is TGCGCCAGCACCGAGACTAGCGGAGCGGGTACGCAGTATTTT. The encoded protein is CASTETSGAGTQYF.